Shown below are 3 T cell receptor beta chains from a single sample sequenced in a study of T cells in Graves' hyperthyroidism and ophthalmopathy. The source material, RNA transcripts, was used to amplify TCR beta CDR3 regions. A set of HTBI primers served as the primers for a first-round RT-PCR of the TCR CDR3. TCRdb passed the multiplex PCR reads through MiXCR, listing each CDR3 protein once. The sample comprises roughly 420,000 distinct CDR3 sequences, 15% to 18% of which are singletons, and roughly 7.4% rests with the top ten. The specimen sequenced was blood. These receptor sequences come from a woman younger than 35 with Graves' hyperthyroidism.

In its sample, this clonotype was seen a few times. V gene TRBV12-3 or TRBV12-4 combines with J gene TRBJ1-2, with D maybe TRBD1 (6 bases). The CDR3 covers 13 residues. Trimming removed 6 bases from V and 4 bases from J, with 12 bases in between. The CDR3, as DNA: TGTGCCAGCAGCTGGGAGGGGGTCTATGGCTACACCTTC. It translates to CASSWEGVYGYTF.

In its sample, this clonotype was seen a few times. This may be a read error, as it is one base from a much larger clone. The chain has TRBV27 and TRBJ2-5, with 8 bases that match TRBD2. Germline assignment: CDR1 MNHEY and CDR2 SMNVEV (reference sequence). Losses at the gene ends were 5 bases for V and 1 base for J; bases not matched to a gene: 6. This CDR3 is 15 amino acids long. The CDR3 DNA reads as TGTGCCAGCAGTGGAGCGGGAGCGCTCCAAGAGACCCAGTACTTC. It encodes CASSGAGALQETQYF.

The chain couples TRBV19 to TRBJ1-4; D gene uncertain. V was clipped by 1 base and J by 7 bases, with 19 bases between them. The CDR3 consists of 17 residues. Germline V gene lookup returns CDR1 LNHDA and CDR2 SQIVND (reference sequence). This CDR3 reads CASSIGTLGIIGEKLFF. CDR3 in DNA: TGTGCCAGTAGTATAGGTACCCTCGGGATCATCGGTGAAAAACTGTTTTTT.